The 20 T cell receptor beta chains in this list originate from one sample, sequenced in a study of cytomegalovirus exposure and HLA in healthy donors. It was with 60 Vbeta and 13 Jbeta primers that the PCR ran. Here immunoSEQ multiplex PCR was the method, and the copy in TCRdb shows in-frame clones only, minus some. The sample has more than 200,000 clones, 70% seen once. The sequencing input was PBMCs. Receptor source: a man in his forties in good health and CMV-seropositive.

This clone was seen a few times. The CDR3 sequence: CASSLSIGDRGLGEQYF. CDR3 coding DNA: TGTGCCAGCAGTTTATCGATAGGGGACAGGGGGCTTGGCGAGCAGTACTTC. V gene TRBV27 combines with J gene TRBJ2-7, with 12 bases aligning to TRBD1. The ends lost 0 bases at V and 6 bases at J; junction bases unmatched: 9. The CDR3 consists of 17 residues. CDR1 is MNHEY and CDR2 is SMNVEV in the germline V gene (reference sequence).

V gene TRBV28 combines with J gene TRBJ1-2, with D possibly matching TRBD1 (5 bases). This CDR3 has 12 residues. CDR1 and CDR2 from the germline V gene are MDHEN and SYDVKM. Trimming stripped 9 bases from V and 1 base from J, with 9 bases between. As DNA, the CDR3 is TGTGCCAGTCGACAGCTTAACTATGGCTACACCTTC. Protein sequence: CASRQLNYGYTF.

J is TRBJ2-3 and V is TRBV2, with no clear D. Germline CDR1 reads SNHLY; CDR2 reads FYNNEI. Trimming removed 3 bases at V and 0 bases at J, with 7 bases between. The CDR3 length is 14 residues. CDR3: CASSDRLSTDTQYF. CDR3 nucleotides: TGTGCCAGCAGTGACAGGCTGAGCACAGATACGCAGTATTTT.

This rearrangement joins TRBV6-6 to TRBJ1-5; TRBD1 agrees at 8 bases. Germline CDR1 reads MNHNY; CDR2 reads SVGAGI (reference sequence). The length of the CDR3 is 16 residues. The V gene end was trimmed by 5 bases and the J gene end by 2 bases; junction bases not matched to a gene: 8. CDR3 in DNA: TGTGCCAGCAGTACCATTTCGGGACAGGGCAATCAGCCCCAGCATTTT. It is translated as CASSTISGQGNQPQHF.

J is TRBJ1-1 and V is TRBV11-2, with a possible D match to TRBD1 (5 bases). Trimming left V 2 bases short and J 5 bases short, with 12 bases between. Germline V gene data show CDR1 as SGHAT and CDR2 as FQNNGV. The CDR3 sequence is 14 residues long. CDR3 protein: CASSLYWGETEAFF. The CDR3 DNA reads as TGTGCCAGCAGCTTATACTGGGGGGAGACTGAAGCTTTCTTT.

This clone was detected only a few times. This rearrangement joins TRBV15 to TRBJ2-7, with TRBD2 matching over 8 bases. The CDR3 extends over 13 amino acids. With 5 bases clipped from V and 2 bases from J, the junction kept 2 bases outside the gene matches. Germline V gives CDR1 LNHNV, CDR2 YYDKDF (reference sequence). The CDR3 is CATSGAGAYEQYF. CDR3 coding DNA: TGTGCCACCAGCGGAGCGGGGGCCTACGAGCAGTACTTC.

CDR3 DNA sequence: TGTGCCAGCAGCTTATCAGACAGCCCCTACAATGAGCAGTTCTTC. It is translated as CASSLSDSPYNEQFF. The J gene is TRBJ2-1, the V gene TRBV11-1, with TRBD1 as a possible D gene (5 bases). The V gene lost 2 bases and the J gene lost 2 bases, with 10 bases spanning the gap. There are 15 residues in the CDR3. The germline CDR1 and CDR2 sequences are SGHAT and FQDESV (reference sequence).

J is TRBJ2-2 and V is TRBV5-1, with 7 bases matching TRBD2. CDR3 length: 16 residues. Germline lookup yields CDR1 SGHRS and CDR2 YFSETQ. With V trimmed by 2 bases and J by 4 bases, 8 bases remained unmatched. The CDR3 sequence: CASSLDGGLSTGELFF. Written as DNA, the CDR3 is TGCGCCAGCAGCTTAGACGGGGGGTTGAGCACCGGGGAGCTGTTTTTT.

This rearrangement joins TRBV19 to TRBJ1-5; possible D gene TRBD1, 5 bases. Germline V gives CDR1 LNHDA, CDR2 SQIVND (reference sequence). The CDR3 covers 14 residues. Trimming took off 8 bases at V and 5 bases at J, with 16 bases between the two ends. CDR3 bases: TGTGCCAGTCAGGACACCGGCAGATATCAGCCCCAGCATTTT. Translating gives CASQDTGRYQPQHF.

Written as DNA, the CDR3 is TGTGCCAGCAGTACACACAGGATACCCAACACCGGGGAGCTGTTTTTT. Translated, it gives CASSTHRIPNTGELFF. The rearrangement links TRBV27 to TRBJ2-2; tentatively, D is TRBD1 (5 bases). The V end lost 5 bases, the J end lost 2 bases, and 15 bases lay between the germline ends. The length of the CDR3 is 16 residues. Germline lookup yields CDR1 MNHEY and CDR2 SMNVEV (reference sequence).

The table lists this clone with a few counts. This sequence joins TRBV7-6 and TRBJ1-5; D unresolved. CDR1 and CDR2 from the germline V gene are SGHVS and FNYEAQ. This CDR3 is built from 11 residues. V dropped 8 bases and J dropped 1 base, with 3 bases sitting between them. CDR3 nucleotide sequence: TGTGCCAGCGGCAGCAATCAGCCCCAGCATTTT. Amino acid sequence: CASGSNQPQHF.

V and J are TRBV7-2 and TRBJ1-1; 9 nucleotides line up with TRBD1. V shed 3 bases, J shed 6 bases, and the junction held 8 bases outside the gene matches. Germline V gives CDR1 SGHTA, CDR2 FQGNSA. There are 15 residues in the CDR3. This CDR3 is CASSLTGTGSSEAFF. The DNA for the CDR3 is TGTGCCAGCAGCTTGACCGGGACAGGGTCGTCTGAAGCTTTCTTT.

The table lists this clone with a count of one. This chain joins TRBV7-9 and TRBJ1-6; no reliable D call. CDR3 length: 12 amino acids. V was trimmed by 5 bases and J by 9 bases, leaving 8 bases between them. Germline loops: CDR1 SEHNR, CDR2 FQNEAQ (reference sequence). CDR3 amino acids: CASSSPGSPLHF. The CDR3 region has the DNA TGTGCCAGCAGCAGCCCCGGTTCACCCCTCCACTTT.

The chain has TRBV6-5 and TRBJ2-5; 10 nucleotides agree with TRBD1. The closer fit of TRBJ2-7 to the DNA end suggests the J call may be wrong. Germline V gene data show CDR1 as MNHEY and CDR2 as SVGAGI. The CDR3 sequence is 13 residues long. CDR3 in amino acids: CASTGTGAYEQYF. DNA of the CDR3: TGTGCCAGTACCGGGACAGGGGCCTACGAGCAGTACTTC.

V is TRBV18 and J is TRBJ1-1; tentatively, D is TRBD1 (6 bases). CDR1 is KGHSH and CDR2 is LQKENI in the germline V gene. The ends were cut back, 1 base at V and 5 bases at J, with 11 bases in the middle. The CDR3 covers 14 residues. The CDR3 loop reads CASSPHRVGTEAFF. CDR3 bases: TGTGCCAGCTCACCACACAGGGTAGGAACTGAAGCTTTCTTT.

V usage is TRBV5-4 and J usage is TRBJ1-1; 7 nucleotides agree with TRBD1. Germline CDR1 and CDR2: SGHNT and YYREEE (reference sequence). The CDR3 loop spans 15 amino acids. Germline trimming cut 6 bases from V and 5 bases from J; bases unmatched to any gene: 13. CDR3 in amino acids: CASTPNTGVRTEAFF. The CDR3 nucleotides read TGTGCCAGCACGCCGAATACAGGGGTAAGAACTGAAGCTTTCTTT.

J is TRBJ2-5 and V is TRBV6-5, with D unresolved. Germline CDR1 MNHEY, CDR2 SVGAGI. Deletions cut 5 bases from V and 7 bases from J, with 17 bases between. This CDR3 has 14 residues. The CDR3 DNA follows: TGTGCCAGCAGTCCTCGTGGAGCATCGGGGACCCAGTACTTC. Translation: CASSPRGASGTQYF.

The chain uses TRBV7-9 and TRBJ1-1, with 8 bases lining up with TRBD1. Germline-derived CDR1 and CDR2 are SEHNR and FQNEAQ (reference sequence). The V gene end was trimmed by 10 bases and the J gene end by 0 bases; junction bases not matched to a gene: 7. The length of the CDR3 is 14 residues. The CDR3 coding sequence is TGTGCCACCCCCAGGGGGCCTATGAACACTGAAGCTTTCTTT. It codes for CATPRGPMNTEAFF.

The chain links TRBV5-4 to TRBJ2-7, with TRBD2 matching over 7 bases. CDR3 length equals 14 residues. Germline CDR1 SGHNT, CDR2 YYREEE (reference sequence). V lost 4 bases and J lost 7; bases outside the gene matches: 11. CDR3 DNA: TGTGCCAGCAGCCCCAGGACTAGGGTGGAGGAGCAGTACTTC. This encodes CASSPRTRVEEQYF.

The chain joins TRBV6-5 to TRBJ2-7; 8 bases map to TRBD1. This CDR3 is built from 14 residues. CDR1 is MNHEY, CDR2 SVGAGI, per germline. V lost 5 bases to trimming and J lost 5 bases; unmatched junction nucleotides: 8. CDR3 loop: CASSPGQGHDEQYF. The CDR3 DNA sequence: TGTGCCAGCAGTCCCGGACAGGGCCATGACGAGCAGTACTTC.